Listed below are T cell receptor beta chains from one sample, sequenced in a study of cytomegalovirus exposure and HLA in healthy donors. Repertoires were generated with immunoSEQ multiplex PCR, while TCRdb's copy carries only in-frame clones and drops some. Of 80,000 or so clones detected, around 60% appear once; the ten largest clones hold around 6%. The sample consisted of PBMCs. The receptors were gathered from a man aged 25-45 years in good health and CMV-seropositive. Each CDR3 is given with its conserved first and last residue. Each record gives: V gene, clone size, CDR3 length, J gene, D gene, CDR3 protein, CDR3 DNA. D genes are given only for firm matches. The size entry is marked missing in some rows and otherwise reads once, few, many or a size class.

V gene: TRBV29-1
clone size: -
CDR3 length: 17
J gene: TRBJ2-3
D gene: -
CDR3 protein: CSVDDRSAYTSTDTQYF
CDR3 DNA: TGCAGCGTTGACGACAGGAGTGCCTATACTAGCACAGATACGCAGTATTTT

V gene: TRBV6-6
clone size: -
CDR3 length: 11
J gene: TRBJ2-7
D gene: -
CDR3 protein: CASGPGYEQYF
CDR3 DNA: TGTGCCAGCGGACCAGGGTACGAGCAGTACTTC

V gene: TRBV27
clone size: -
CDR3 length: 16
J gene: TRBJ2-1
D gene: TRBD2
CDR3 protein: CASSFRGTSGGNEQFF
CDR3 DNA: TGTGCCAGCAGTTTTCGGGGGACTAGCGGGGGCAATGAGCAGTTCTTC

V gene: TRBV18
clone size: few
CDR3 length: 14
J gene: TRBJ2-1
D gene: TRBD1
CDR3 protein: CASSEGQGRNEQFF
CDR3 DNA: TGTGCCAGCTCAGAGGGACAGGGGAGAAATGAGCAGTTCTTC

V gene: TRBV10-2
clone size: -
CDR3 length: 14
J gene: TRBJ1-3
D gene: -
CDR3 protein: CASSGRVSGNTIYF
CDR3 DNA: TGCGCCAGCAGTGGACGGGTCTCTGGAAACACCATATATTTT

V gene: TRBV5-1
clone size: -
CDR3 length: 15
J gene: TRBJ2-1
D gene: TRBD2
CDR3 protein: CASAPGTSGYNEQFF
CDR3 DNA: TGCGCCAGCGCTCCCGGGACTAGCGGATACAATGAGCAGTTCTTC

V gene: TRBV29-1
clone size: few
CDR3 length: 12
J gene: TRBJ2-2
D gene: -
CDR3 protein: CSGRGNTGELFF
CDR3 DNA: TGCAGCGGAAGAGGGAACACCGGGGAGCTGTTTTTT

V gene: TRBV7-9
clone size: few
CDR3 length: 15
J gene: TRBJ2-1
D gene: TRBD1
CDR3 protein: CASTVSGGDYNEQFF
CDR3 DNA: TGTGCCAGCACCGTCTCAGGGGGCGACTACAATGAGCAGTTCTTC

V gene: TRBV11-3
clone size: -
CDR3 length: 15
J gene: TRBJ2-3
D gene: -
CDR3 protein: CASSLVDGSWDTQYF
CDR3 DNA: TGTGCCAGCAGCTTAGTAGACGGGAGTTGGGATACGCAGTATTTT

V gene: TRBV19
clone size: few
CDR3 length: 13
J gene: TRBJ2-7
D gene: -
CDR3 protein: CASSTGAGYEQYF
CDR3 DNA: TGTGCCAGTAGTACTGGGGCTGGTTACGAGCAGTACTTC

V gene: TRBV25-1
clone size: once
CDR3 length: 15
J gene: TRBJ2-1
D gene: -
CDR3 protein: CASSESRGRNNEQFF
CDR3 DNA: TGTGCCAGCAGTGAATCGCGGGGGCGAAACAATGAGCAGTTCTTC

V gene: TRBV4-1
clone size: -
CDR3 length: 16
J gene: TRBJ1-1
D gene: -
CDR3 protein: CASSHTGVYMNTEAFF
CDR3 DNA: TGCGCCAGCAGCCACACGGGGGTTTACATGAACACTGAAGCTTTCTTT

V gene: TRBV19
clone size: few
CDR3 length: 14
J gene: TRBJ1-1
D gene: -
CDR3 protein: CASSITAAPFEAFF
CDR3 DNA: TGTGCCAGTAGTATAACAGCTGCTCCATTTGAAGCTTTCTTT

V gene: TRBV2
clone size: few
CDR3 length: 12
J gene: TRBJ2-2
D gene: TRBD2
CDR3 protein: CASRGEGGELFF
CDR3 DNA: TGTGCCAGCAGGGGGGAGGGCGGGGAGCTGTTTTTT

V gene: TRBV28
clone size: -
CDR3 length: 14
J gene: TRBJ2-6
D gene: -
CDR3 protein: CASSDRWGANVLTF
CDR3 DNA: TGTGCCAGCAGTGACAGGTGGGGGGCCAACGTCCTGACTTTC

V gene: TRBV2
clone size: -
CDR3 length: 15
J gene: TRBJ2-1
D gene: TRBD2
CDR3 protein: CASSGGGNLYNEQFF
CDR3 DNA: TGTGCCAGCAGTGGGGGGGGTAACCTCTACAATGAGCAGTTCTTC

V gene: TRBV11-2
clone size: few
CDR3 length: 14
J gene: TRBJ2-5
D gene: -
CDR3 protein: CASSFNSGQETQYF
CDR3 DNA: TGTGCCAGCAGCTTCAATAGCGGCCAAGAGACCCAGTACTTC

V gene: TRBV2
clone size: -
CDR3 length: 14
J gene: TRBJ1-2
D gene: TRBD1
CDR3 protein: CASRLGQGVYGYTF
CDR3 DNA: TGTGCCAGCCGACTGGGACAGGGGGTATATGGCTACACCTTC

V gene: TRBV9
clone size: once
CDR3 length: 17
J gene: TRBJ2-3
D gene: TRBD1
CDR3 protein: CASSVAFGTGATDTQYF
CDR3 DNA: TGTGCCAGCAGCGTAGCTTTCGGGACAGGGGCAACAGATACGCAGTATTTT

V gene: TRBV25-1
clone size: -
CDR3 length: 17
J gene: TRBJ2-5
D gene: -
CDR3 protein: CASSGGVGGAPRETQYF
CDR3 DNA: TGTGCCAGCAGTGGGGGGGTTGGGGGGGCGCCCCGAGAGACCCAGTACTTC

V gene: TRBV29-1
clone size: -
CDR3 length: 13
J gene: TRBJ1-6
D gene: -
CDR3 protein: CSGREDGDSPLHF
CDR3 DNA: TGCAGCGGAAGGGAGGATGGAGATTCACCCCTCCACTTT

V gene: TRBV14
clone size: -
CDR3 length: 13
J gene: TRBJ1-1
D gene: -
CDR3 protein: CASSSQGNTEAFF
CDR3 DNA: TGTGCCAGCAGCTCTCAGGGGAACACTGAAGCTTTCTTT

V gene: TRBV11-3
clone size: -
CDR3 length: 15
J gene: TRBJ2-7
D gene: TRBD2
CDR3 protein: CASSFSAGGPHEQYF
CDR3 DNA: TGTGCCAGCAGCTTCTCTGCGGGGGGGCCCCACGAGCAGTACTTC

V gene: TRBV9
clone size: few
CDR3 length: 15
J gene: TRBJ1-5
D gene: TRBD1
CDR3 protein: CASSPTGVGNQPQHF
CDR3 DNA: TGTGCCAGCAGCCCAACAGGGGTTGGGAATCAGCCCCAGCATTTT

V gene: TRBV7-3
clone size: -
CDR3 length: 19
J gene: TRBJ2-1
D gene: TRBD2
CDR3 protein: CASSLTYGTSDGPKVEQFF
CDR3 DNA: TGTGCCAGCAGCTTAACGTACGGGACTAGCGATGGCCCTAAGGTTGAGCAGTTCTTC

V gene: TRBV6-5
clone size: few
CDR3 length: 14
J gene: TRBJ2-1
D gene: -
CDR3 protein: CASSWDFSYNEQFF
CDR3 DNA: TGTGCCAGCAGTTGGGACTTTTCCTACAATGAGCAGTTCTTC

V gene: TRBV9
clone size: -
CDR3 length: 13
J gene: TRBJ1-1
D gene: -
CDR3 protein: CASSVQFNTEAFF
CDR3 DNA: TGTGCCAGCAGCGTACAGTTTAACACTGAAGCTTTCTTT

V gene: TRBV7-6
clone size: -
CDR3 length: 18
J gene: TRBJ2-3
D gene: -
CDR3 protein: CASTHKQKGAGHTDTQYF
CDR3 DNA: TGTGCCAGCACCCATAAGCAGAAAGGAGCGGGACACACAGATACGCAGTATTTT

V gene: TRBV11-3
clone size: -
CDR3 length: 14
J gene: TRBJ2-7
D gene: -
CDR3 protein: CASSFGSGPYEQYF
CDR3 DNA: TGTGCCAGCAGCTTTGGGAGCGGCCCCTACGAGCAGTACTTC

V gene: TRBV29-1
clone size: -
CDR3 length: 15
J gene: TRBJ2-5
D gene: -
CDR3 protein: CSVEGRTVGEETQYF
CDR3 DNA: TGCAGCGTTGAAGGGCGGACCGTCGGGGAAGAGACCCAGTACTTC

V gene: TRBV27
clone size: few
CDR3 length: 13
J gene: TRBJ1-1
D gene: -
CDR3 protein: CASSFSRNTEAFF
CDR3 DNA: TGTGCCAGCAGTTTTAGCAGGAACACTGAAGCTTTCTTT

V gene: TRBV5-1
clone size: -
CDR3 length: 14
J gene: TRBJ2-5
D gene: -
CDR3 protein: CASSLDGDGETQYF
CDR3 DNA: TGCGCCAGCAGCTTGGATGGTGACGGGGAGACCCAGTACTTC

V gene: TRBV5-1
clone size: -
CDR3 length: 15
J gene: TRBJ2-5
D gene: -
CDR3 protein: CASSLNNDLGQTQYF
CDR3 DNA: TGCGCCAGCAGCCTCAACAACGACTTGGGGCAGACCCAGTACTTC

V gene: TRBV7-2
clone size: few
CDR3 length: 14
J gene: TRBJ2-1
D gene: -
CDR3 protein: CASSLKTGGREQFF
CDR3 DNA: TGTGCCAGCAGTCTAAAGACCGGGGGACGTGAGCAGTTCTTC

V gene: TRBV12-5
clone size: -
CDR3 length: 15
J gene: TRBJ1-5
D gene: TRBD1
CDR3 protein: CASGLGTGFNQPQHF
CDR3 DNA: TGTGCTAGTGGTTTGGGGACAGGGTTCAATCAGCCCCAGCATTTT

V gene: TRBV11-3
clone size: once
CDR3 length: 14
J gene: TRBJ2-7
D gene: TRBD2
CDR3 protein: CASSLMREGFEQYF
CDR3 DNA: TGTGCCAGCAGCTTAATGCGGGAGGGGTTCGAGCAGTACTTC

V gene: TRBV19
clone size: -
CDR3 length: 16
J gene: TRBJ2-3
D gene: -
CDR3 protein: CASSPARQLSTDTQYF
CDR3 DNA: TGTGCCAGTAGTCCCGCAAGACAGCTTAGCACAGATACGCAGTATTTT

V gene: TRBV18
clone size: -
CDR3 length: 16
J gene: TRBJ1-6
D gene: TRBD1
CDR3 protein: CASSPRAQGIGSPLHF
CDR3 DNA: TGTGCCAGCTCACCAAGAGCACAGGGGATTGGTTCACCCCTCCACTTT

V gene: TRBV6-1
clone size: -
CDR3 length: 13
J gene: TRBJ2-7
D gene: TRBD2
CDR3 protein: CASWGGLSYEQYF
CDR3 DNA: TGTGCCAGCTGGGGGGGATTATCCTACGAGCAGTACTTC

V gene: TRBV29-1
clone size: -
CDR3 length: 14
J gene: TRBJ2-5
D gene: TRBD1
CDR3 protein: CSVDWTGGGETQYF
CDR3 DNA: TGCAGCGTTGATTGGACAGGGGGCGGGGAGACCCAGTACTTC

V gene: TRBV9
clone size: few
CDR3 length: 19
J gene: TRBJ2-3
D gene: TRBD2
CDR3 protein: CASSPRTSGILRGADTQYF
CDR3 DNA: TGTGCCAGCAGCCCCAGGACTAGCGGGATCTTACGAGGGGCAGATACGCAGTATTTT

V gene: TRBV4-2
clone size: -
CDR3 length: 14
J gene: TRBJ1-4
D gene: -
CDR3 protein: CASSQEMADEKLFF
CDR3 DNA: TGTGCCAGCAGCCAAGAGATGGCCGATGAAAAACTGTTTTTT

V gene: TRBV14
clone size: -
CDR3 length: 18
J gene: TRBJ2-5
D gene: -
CDR3 protein: CASSQEGLPPWVEETQYF
CDR3 DNA: TGTGCCAGCAGCCAAGAGGGGCTCCCACCGTGGGTGGAAGAGACCCAGTACTTC

V gene: TRBV14
clone size: -
CDR3 length: 12
J gene: TRBJ1-5
D gene: TRBD1
CDR3 protein: CASSYRGGPQHF
CDR3 DNA: TGTGCCAGCAGCTACAGGGGAGGGCCCCAGCATTTT